This is a list of T cell receptor beta chains from one sample in a study of T cells after yellow fever vaccination. Each CDR3 protein gets one entry after TCRdb re-called the 5' RACE reads with MiXCR. The table shows about 340,000 distinct CDR3 sequences, with almost 4% occurring only once. Material: PBMCs, obtained 5 days after the yellow fever booster vaccination. These receptors originate from a man younger than 35 who received the YFV17D yellow fever vaccine. Each CDR3 is given with its conserved first and last residue.

cdr3_aa	v_call	j_call
CASSTGEGGATEAFF	TRBV7-6	TRBJ1-1
CSARYQLGHDTQYF	TRBV20-1	TRBJ2-3
CASSTRIRGGSDTQYF	TRBV5-1	TRBJ2-3
CASSSGTGFSNQPQHF	TRBV7-2	TRBJ1-5
CASSPPGLQSEQFF	TRBV7-3	TRBJ2-1
CASSLVLNTEAFF	TRBV7-9	TRBJ1-1
CAISRRGDTGELFF	TRBV6-1	TRBJ2-2
CAVRETYTGELFF	TRBV24-1	TRBJ2-2
CASSQEIGQTGSTEAFF	TRBV4-3	TRBJ1-1
CASSPPGLASSNEQFF	TRBV18	TRBJ2-1
CASGIAGATDTQYF	TRBV12-3/TRBV12-4	TRBJ2-3
CASGRLAGGPGETQYF	TRBV5-1	TRBJ2-5
CASSLDSTQETQYF	TRBV27	TRBJ2-5
CASSFLAGDIEQFF	TRBV5-1	TRBJ2-1
CASSLSRSGEETQYF	TRBV28	TRBJ2-5
CATSDSRTGADTQYF	TRBV24-1	TRBJ2-3
CASSLGTGVVVAEAFF	TRBV5-1	TRBJ1-1
CASTPQRVGYGYTF	TRBV7-9	TRBJ1-2
CASSDWLAGGETQYF	TRBV10-2	TRBJ2-5
CASTAGTSYNIFTGETQYF	TRBV5-1	TRBJ2-5